This T cell receptor (beta chain) appears in the sequencing data of a study of blood T cell repertoires in COVID-19. Across the study: Samples came from the United States, Italy and Spain, spanning acute and convalescent COVID-19. From T cells, B-cell-depleted T cells, or PBMCs came the material, which was cDNA or gDNA.

The CDR3 has 13 amino acids. Deletions cut 7 bases from V and 7 bases from J, with 14 bases between. Germline V gene lookup returns CDR1 LNHDA and CDR2 SQIVND (reference sequence). Methods used by the authors: By means of reference gene primer amplification, nucleated cell counts were estimated. Sequencing used immunoSEQ multiplex PCR; TCRdb keeps in-frame clones, though not all of them. D and trimming come from the DNA, and the V and J calls and clone size come from that table. The table includes roughly 110,000 clones, around 90% detected once. The TCR originated in a man aged 35-49 years with active or convalescent COVID-19. The sequenced sample was peripheral blood. The V gene is TRBV19, the J gene TRBJ1-5, with D possibly matching TRBD1 (5 bases). In DNA form, the CDR3 reads TGTGCCAGTACCCTAACAGGATCCCAGCCCCAGCATTTT. Amino acid sequence: CASTLTGSQPQHF. The complete variable domain, with remaining parts taken from reference TRBV19 and TRBJ1-5, reads DGGITQSPKYLFRKEGQNVTLSCEQNLNHDAMYWYRQDPGQGLRLIYYSQIVNDFQKGDIAEGYSVSREKKESFPLTVTSAQKNPTAFYLCASTLTGSQPQHFGDGTRLSIL.